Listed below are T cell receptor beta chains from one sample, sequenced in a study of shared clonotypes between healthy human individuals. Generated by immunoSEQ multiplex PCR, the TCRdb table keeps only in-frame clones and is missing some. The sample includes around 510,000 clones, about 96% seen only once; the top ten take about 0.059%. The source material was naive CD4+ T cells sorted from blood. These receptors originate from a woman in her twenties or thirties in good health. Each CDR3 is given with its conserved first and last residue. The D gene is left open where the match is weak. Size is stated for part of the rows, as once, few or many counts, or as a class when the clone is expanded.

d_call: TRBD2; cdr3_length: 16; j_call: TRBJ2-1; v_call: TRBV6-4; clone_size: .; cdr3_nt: TGTGCCAGCAGTGAGTTTGGGACTAGCGGGAGGAATGAGCAGTTCTTC; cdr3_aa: CASSEFGTSGRNEQFF
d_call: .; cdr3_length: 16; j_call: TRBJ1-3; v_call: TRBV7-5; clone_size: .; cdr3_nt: TGTGTCAGAAGCTCAAGACTGCGTCACTCTGGAAACACCATATATTTT; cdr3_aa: CVRSSRLRHSGNTIYF
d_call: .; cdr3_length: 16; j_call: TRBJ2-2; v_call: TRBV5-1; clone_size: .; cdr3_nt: TGCGCCAGCAGCTATACGACAGTCCCCTACACCGGGGAGCTGTTTTTT; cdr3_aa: CASSYTTVPYTGELFF
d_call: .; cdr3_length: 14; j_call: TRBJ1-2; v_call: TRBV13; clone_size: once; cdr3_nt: TGTGCCAGCAGCTTAGGCCTCGGGTTCTATGGCTACACCTTC; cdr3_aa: CASSLGLGFYGYTF
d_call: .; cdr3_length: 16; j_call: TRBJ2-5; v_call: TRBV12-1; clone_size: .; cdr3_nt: TGTGCCAGCAGCGCCCTGACCTCTACTAGCGGGAGGGCCCAGTACTTC; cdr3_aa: CASSALTSTSGRAQYF
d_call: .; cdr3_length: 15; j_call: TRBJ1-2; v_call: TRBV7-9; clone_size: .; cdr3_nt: TGTGCCAGCAGCTTAAGTTTCCGGGGATCTTATGGCTACACCTTC; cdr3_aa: CASSLSFRGSYGYTF
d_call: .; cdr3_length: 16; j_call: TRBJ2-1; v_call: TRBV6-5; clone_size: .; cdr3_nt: TGTGCCAGCAGTTACTCGGCCCAGGGGCCCTACAATGAGCAGTTCTTC; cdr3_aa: CASSYSAQGPYNEQFF
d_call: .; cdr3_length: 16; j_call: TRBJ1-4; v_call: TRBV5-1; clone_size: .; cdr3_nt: TGCGCCAGCTCTTCGGCAGGCCTTGCAACTAATGAAAAACTGTTTTTT; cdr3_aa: CASSSAGLATNEKLFF
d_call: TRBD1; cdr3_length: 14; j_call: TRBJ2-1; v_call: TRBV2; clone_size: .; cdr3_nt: TGTGCCAGCAGGGCCGGGACAGCGACGTGGGAGCAGTTCTTC; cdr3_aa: CASRAGTATWEQFF
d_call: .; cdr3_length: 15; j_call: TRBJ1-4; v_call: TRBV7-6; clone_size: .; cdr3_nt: TGTGCCAGCAGCTCCCTCCGGGGAACCGGGGAAAAACTGTTTTTT; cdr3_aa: CASSSLRGTGEKLFF
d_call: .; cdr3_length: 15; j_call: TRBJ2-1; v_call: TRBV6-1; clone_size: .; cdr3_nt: TGTGCCAGCAGTGAAGCGGGGGGACAATATATTGAGCAGTTCTTC; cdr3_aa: CASSEAGGQYIEQFF
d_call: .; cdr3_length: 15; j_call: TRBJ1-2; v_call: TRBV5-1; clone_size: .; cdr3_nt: TGCGCCAGCAGCTTGGGGATCGGGACGAAGGAAGGCTACACCTTC; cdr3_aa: CASSLGIGTKEGYTF
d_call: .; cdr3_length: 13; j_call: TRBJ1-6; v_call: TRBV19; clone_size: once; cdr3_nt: TGTGCCAGCCGGGACATAGGTTATTCACCCCTCCACTTT; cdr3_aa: CASRDIGYSPLHF
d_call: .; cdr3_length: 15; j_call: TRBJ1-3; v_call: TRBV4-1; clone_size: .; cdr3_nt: TGCGCCAGCACCCCGGGGTTTAGCGGCGGAAACACCATATATTTT; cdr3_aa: CASTPGFSGGNTIYF
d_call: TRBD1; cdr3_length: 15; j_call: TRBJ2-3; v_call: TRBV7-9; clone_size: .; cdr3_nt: TGTGCCAGCAGCGCCCGGGACAGGGCTACAGATACGCAGTATTTT; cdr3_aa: CASSARDRATDTQYF
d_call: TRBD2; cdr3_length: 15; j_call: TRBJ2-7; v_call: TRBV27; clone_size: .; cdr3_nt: TGTGCCAGCAGAGGGGGACTAGCGGGAGCTAGGGAGCAGTACTTC; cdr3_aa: CASRGGLAGAREQYF
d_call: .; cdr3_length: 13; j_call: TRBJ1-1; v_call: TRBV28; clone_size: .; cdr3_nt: TGTGCCAGCAGCCTCCGTGTACAGGCTGAAGCTTTCTTT; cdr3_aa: CASSLRVQAEAFF
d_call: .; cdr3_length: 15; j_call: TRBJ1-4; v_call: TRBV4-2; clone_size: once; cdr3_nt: TGTGCCAGCAGCCAAGGAGAGGGACCCGGTGAGAAACTGTTTTTT; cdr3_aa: CASSQGEGPGEKLFF
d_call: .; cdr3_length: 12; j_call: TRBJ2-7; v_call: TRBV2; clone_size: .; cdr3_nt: TGTGCCAGCAGTGTACATAGCGTCGAGCAGTACTTC; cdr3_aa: CASSVHSVEQYF
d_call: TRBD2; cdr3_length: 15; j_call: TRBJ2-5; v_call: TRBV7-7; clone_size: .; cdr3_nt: TGTGCCAGCAGCTCACTAGCGGGAGGGCTAGAGACCCAGTACTTC; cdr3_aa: CASSSLAGGLETQYF
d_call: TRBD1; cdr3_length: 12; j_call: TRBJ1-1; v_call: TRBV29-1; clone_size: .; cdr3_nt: TGCAGCGTGGGACAGCCAAACACTGAAGCTTTCTTT; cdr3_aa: CSVGQPNTEAFF
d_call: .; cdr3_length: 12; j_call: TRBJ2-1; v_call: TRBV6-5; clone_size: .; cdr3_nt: TGTGCCAGCAGCCTTAGCGGCAATGAGCAGTTCTTC; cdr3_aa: CASSLSGNEQFF
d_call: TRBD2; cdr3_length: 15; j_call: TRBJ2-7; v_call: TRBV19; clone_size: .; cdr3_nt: TGTGCCAGTAGTATAGTGGCGGGAGGCGACCGCGAGCAGTACTTC; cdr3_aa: CASSIVAGGDREQYF
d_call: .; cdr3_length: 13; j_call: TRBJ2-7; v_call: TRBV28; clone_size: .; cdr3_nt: TGTGCCAGCAGACAGGGCCTTGGGTACGAGCAGTACTTC; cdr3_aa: CASRQGLGYEQYF
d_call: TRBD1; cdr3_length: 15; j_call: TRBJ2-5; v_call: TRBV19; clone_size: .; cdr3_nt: TGTGCCAGTAGTGCCGGGACAGGGGTTCCGGAGACCCAGTACTTC; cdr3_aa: CASSAGTGVPETQYF
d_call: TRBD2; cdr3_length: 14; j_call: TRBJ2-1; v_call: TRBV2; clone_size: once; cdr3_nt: TGTGCCAGCGGAAGCGGGAGGACCTACAATGAGCAGTTCTTC; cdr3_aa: CASGSGRTYNEQFF
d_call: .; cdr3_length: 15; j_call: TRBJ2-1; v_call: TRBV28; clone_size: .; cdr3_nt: TGTGCCAGCGTTGGGGCCGGGGGTGCATCCAATGAGCAGTTCTTC; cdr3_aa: CASVGAGGASNEQFF
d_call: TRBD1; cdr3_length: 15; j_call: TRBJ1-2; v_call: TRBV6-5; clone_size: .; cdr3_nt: TGTGCCAGCAGGCCGCCGGGACAGGGGGCGTATGGCTACACCTTC; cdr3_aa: CASRPPGQGAYGYTF
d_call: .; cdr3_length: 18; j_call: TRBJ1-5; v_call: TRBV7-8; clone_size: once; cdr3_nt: TGTGCCAGCAGCCCGAGTGAGACAACCATCTATAGCAATCAGCCCCAGCATTTT; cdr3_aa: CASSPSETTIYSNQPQHF
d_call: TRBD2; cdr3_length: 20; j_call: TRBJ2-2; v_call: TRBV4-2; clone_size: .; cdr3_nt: TGTGCCAGCAGCCGGGGCCCGACTAGCGGGAGGTGGAGAAACACCGGGGAGCTGTTTTTT; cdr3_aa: CASSRGPTSGRWRNTGELFF
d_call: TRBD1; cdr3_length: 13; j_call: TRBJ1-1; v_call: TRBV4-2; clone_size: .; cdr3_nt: TGTGCCAGCAGCTCGGGACAGGGAGGACAAGCTTTCTTT; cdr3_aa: CASSSGQGGQAFF
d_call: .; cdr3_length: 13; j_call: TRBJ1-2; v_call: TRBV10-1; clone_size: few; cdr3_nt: TGCGCCAGCAGTTCAGGAGCTAACTATGGCTACACCTTC; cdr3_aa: CASSSGANYGYTF
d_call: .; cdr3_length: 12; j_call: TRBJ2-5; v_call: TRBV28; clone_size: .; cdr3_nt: TGTGCCAGCAGTTTGTTAGGGAAGACCCAGTACTTC; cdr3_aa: CASSLLGKTQYF
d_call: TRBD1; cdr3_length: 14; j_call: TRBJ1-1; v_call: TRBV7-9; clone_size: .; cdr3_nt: TGTGCCAGCAGCATCCAGGGGGCCAGGTCTGAAGCTTTCTTT; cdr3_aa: CASSIQGARSEAFF
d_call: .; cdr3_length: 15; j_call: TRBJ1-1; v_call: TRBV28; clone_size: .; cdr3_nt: TGTGCCAGCAGTTTAGGGATTACAGGGAACACTGAAGCTTTCTTT; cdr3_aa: CASSLGITGNTEAFF
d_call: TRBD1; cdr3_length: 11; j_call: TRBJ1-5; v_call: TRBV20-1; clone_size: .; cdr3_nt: TGCAGTGCTGCCACAGGGGGGGCCCAGCATTTT; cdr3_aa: CSAATGGAQHF
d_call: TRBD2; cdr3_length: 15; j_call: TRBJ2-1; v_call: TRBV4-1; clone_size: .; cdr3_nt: TGCGCCAGCAGCCTGGGACTAGCAGAATACAATGAGCAGTTCTTC; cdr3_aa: CASSLGLAEYNEQFF
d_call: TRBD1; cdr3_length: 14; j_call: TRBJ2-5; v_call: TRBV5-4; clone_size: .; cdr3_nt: TGTGCCAGCAGCCCCGGACAGGCGCAAGAGACCCAGTACTTC; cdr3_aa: CASSPGQAQETQYF
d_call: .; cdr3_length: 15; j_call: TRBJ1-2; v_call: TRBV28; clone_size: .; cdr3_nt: TGTGCCAGCAGCCGAGCCGGGACGGAACTCTATGGCTACACCTTC; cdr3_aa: CASSRAGTELYGYTF
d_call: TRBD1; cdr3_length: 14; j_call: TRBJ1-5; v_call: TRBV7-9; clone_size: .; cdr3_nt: TGTGCCAGCAGCCGGGACAGTAGCAATCAGCCCCAGCATTTT; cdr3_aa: CASSRDSSNQPQHF
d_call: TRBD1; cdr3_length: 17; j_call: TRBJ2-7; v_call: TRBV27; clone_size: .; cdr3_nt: TGTGCCAGCAGCCGCGGCACAGGGGCCCCCCTTCTCTACGAGCAGTACTTC; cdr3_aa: CASSRGTGAPLLYEQYF
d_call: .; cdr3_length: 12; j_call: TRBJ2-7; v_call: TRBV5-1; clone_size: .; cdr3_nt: TGCGCCAGCAGCGGGGACAACTACGAGCAGTACTTC; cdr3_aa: CASSGDNYEQYF
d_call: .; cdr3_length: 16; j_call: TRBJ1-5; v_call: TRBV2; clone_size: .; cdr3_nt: TGTGCCAGCAGTGGAACGGGGTCACTATTAAATCAGCCCCAGCATTTT; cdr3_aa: CASSGTGSLLNQPQHF
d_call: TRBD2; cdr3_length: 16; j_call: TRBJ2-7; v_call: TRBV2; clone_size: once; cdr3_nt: TGTGCCAGCAGTCGACCCGTTAGCGGGAGCGTAAACGAGCAGTACTTC; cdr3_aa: CASSRPVSGSVNEQYF
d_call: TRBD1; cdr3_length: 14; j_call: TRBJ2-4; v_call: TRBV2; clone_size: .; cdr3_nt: TGTGCCAGCAGTCGGGACAGGACAAAAAACATTCAGTACTTC; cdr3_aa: CASSRDRTKNIQYF